The 2 T cell receptor beta chains presented below share a single source sample, sequenced in a study of metastatic and nonmetastatic thyroid tumors. Patients underwent thyroid surgery, and none had received any treatment before it. With MiXCR, TCRdb called clones anew from the PCR reads. The sample records about 25,000 clones, more than 20% being singletons. Sequenced material: adjacent normal tissue. The receptor source for this set is a female donor with papillary thyroid cancer or a benign thyroid nodule (not recorded which). Some clones in this sample may be carry-over from other donors' samples.

As concerns this clone: It is unclear where the CDR3 begins or ends on the DNA, so no DNA is shown, and the CDR3 is as TCRdb lists it. This CDR3 is CASTSVGSGNTIYF. The chain combines TRBV19 with TRBJ1-3. The CDR3 spans 14 residues, counting both ends. From germline, CDR1 is LNHDA and CDR2 SQIVND (reference sequence).

This clone is categorized as medium-sized. The rearrangement joins TRBV27 to TRBJ1-5; D is unresolved. V lost 5 bases and J 2 bases, leaving 16 bases between the germline ends. Germline lookup yields CDR1 MNHEY and CDR2 SMNVEV (reference sequence). There are 16 residues in the CDR3. CDR3 sequence: CASSPREGPGNQPQHF. CDR3 in DNA: TGTGCCAGCAGTCCACGTGAAGGGCCGGGCAATCAGCCCCAGCATTTT.